The clone carrying this TCR beta chain was found many times. Its matching antigen is unknown. The read halts 3 residues ahead of the CDR3 end, with the missing end drawn from the germline J gene. Heparinized whole blood, roughly 4.5 to 8 ml, came from each donor. Losses at the gene ends were 5 bases for V and 6 bases for J; bases not matched to a gene: 8. There are 14 residues in the CDR3. Germline V gene lookup returns CDR1 DFQATT and CDR2 SNEGSKA (reference sequence). The sample comes from a study of T cell clonality in common variable immunodeficiency. Regarding the study as a whole: T cell subpopulation sequencing would be needed to explain CVID clonality. CVID subjects showed higher TCRbeta clonality than healthy controls. Repertoire-complication correlations in CVID were limited by patient heterogeneity.

The method was immunoSEQ multiplex PCR; TCRdb's version includes in-frame clones alone and lacks a portion of them. This sample has about 42,000 clones, each found more than once. This sequence originates from a person aged 18-70 years in good health. The rearrangement uses TRBV20-1 and TRBJ2-4; 9 bases agree with TRBD2. Material: peripheral blood mononuclear cells. The chain's CDR3 is CSAYSGRGGNIQYF. The sequenced part of the CDR3 DNA is TGCAGTGCTTATAGCGGGAGAGGTGGAAACATT.